This T cell receptor (beta chain) was sequenced in a study of PD-L1 blockade in urothelial cancer. Study information: Each blood sample yielded a median of roughly 140,000 T cells.

Germline V gene sequence: CDR1 SGHDN, CDR2 FVKESK. With 4 bases clipped from V and 0 bases from J, the junction kept 8 bases outside the gene matches. This CDR3 is 17 amino acids long. Time point denoted: pretreatment peripheral blood. TCRdb's table, derived via immunoSEQ multiplex PCR, lists solely in-frame clones and lacks some. Of over 100,000 clones listed, about four fifths are singletons. The sequences come from PBMCs, collected around atezolizumab (anti-PD-L1) treatment. The clonotype originates from a middle-aged man with urothelial cancer. The V gene is TRBV14, the J gene TRBJ1-1; 10 bases agree with TRBD1. CDR3: CASSPSDRGDLNTEAFF. As DNA, the CDR3 is TGTGCCAGCAGCCCCTCGGACAGGGGGGATCTGAACACTGAAGCTTTCTTT.